This TCR beta chain was captured in a study of T-cell memory formation after mild COVID-19. The study's findings and limits: Clones that shrank (day 15 to 85) were balanced CD4/CD8, whereas later expanders leaned CD4+. For contracting clones, CD4+ ones sat mainly in CM and EM, CD8+ in EMRA.

TCRdb analysed the 5' RACE reads with MiXCR anew, one entry per CDR3 protein. Of 270,000 or so distinct CDR3 sequences in the sample, roughly a sixth were seen once. V lost 0 bases to trimming and J lost 5 bases, with 12 bases between them. CDR1 and CDR2 from the germline V gene are SGHRS and YFSETQ. This CDR3 contains 15 residues. This clonotype showed up just a few times. Its target is unknown. Sequences were obtained from PBMCs or a T cell subset sorted from them (not recorded which). This TCR was sampled from a man aged 18 to 35 who had mild COVID-19 (a few samples of this study predate the infection). Cell type and time point are not known. The chain carries TRBV5-1 and TRBJ2-1; D remains ambiguous. CDR3 sequence reads: CASSLGATVHNEQFF. Written as DNA, the CDR3 is TGCGCCAGCAGCTTGGGTGCTACAGTCCACAATGAGCAGTTCTTC.